This TCR beta chain was captured in a study of cytomegalovirus exposure and HLA in healthy donors. Germline V gene sequence: CDR1 SGDLS, CDR2 YYNGEE. V was trimmed by 3 bases and J by 2 bases, leaving 5 bases between them. The CDR3 totals 12 residues. At sampling all donors were nominally healthy, likely with unrecorded immune exposures. Vbeta (60) and Jbeta (13) primers were used in the PCR. Generated by immunoSEQ multiplex PCR, the TCRdb table keeps only in-frame clones and is missing some. Here the sample spans 99,000 or so clones, less than 80% being singletons. Findings of the study overall: Most of the CMV-associated TCR beta chains (in a later analysis) appeared to be HLA-restricted. A later analysis linked a missense variant in DCLRE1C to the trimming of TCR beta V and J genes. The only immune exposure information that was available was CMV serostatus.

A remark on this clone: Antigen unknown.

This TCR derives from a man younger than 45 in good health and CMV-seronegative. This chain uses TRBV9 with TRBJ1-1, with D unresolved. Specimen: PBMCs. The CDR3 loop is CASSELNTEAFF. For the CDR3, the DNA is TGTGCCAGCAGCGAGCTTAACACTGAAGCTTTCTTT.